This is a list of T cell receptor beta chains from one sample in a study of cytomegalovirus exposure and HLA in healthy donors. The repertoire was sequenced with immunoSEQ multiplex PCR; TCRdb's copy has only in-frame clones and lacks some. This table has some 130,000 clones, about four fifths appearing once. Specimen: PBMCs. Receptors originate from a human donor in good health. Both conserved end residues are part of each CDR3. The D gene is left open where the match is weak. Clone size is given for some rows only: seen once, a few or many times, or a class if the clone is expanded.

DNA	CDR3	J	V	size	D
TGTGCCAGCAGCGCACAAATTTCAGATACGCAGTATTTT	CASSAQISDTQYF	TRBJ2-3	TRBV4-2	NA	NA
TGTGCCAGCAGCCCCCGTGGGGGGACAGGGTCCATCAATGAGCAGTTCTTC	CASSPRGGTGSINEQFF	TRBJ2-1	TRBV7-9	NA	TRBD1
TGTGCCAGCACACCCGGGGGGGACAATGAGCAGTTCTTC	CASTPGGDNEQFF	TRBJ2-1	TRBV6-5	NA	TRBD2
TGTGCCAGCAGCTTAACGGGGGGGGCCGTAGATACGCAGTATTTT	CASSLTGGAVDTQYF	TRBJ2-3	TRBV7-3	once	NA
TGCGCCAGCAGCGCCATTGACAGGGGGGAAGAGACCCAGTACTTC	CASSAIDRGEETQYF	TRBJ2-5	TRBV5-1	NA	TRBD1
TGTGCCAGCAGCTCAAGACTAGCGGGGGGTACTAGGGACATTCAGTACTTC	CASSSRLAGGTRDIQYF	TRBJ2-4	TRBV11-3	NA	TRBD2
TGTGCCAGCAGGCCGGGACTAGTGAACACCGGGGAGCTGTTTTTT	CASRPGLVNTGELFF	TRBJ2-2	TRBV9	NA	TRBD2
TGCGCCAGCAGCTTGACAGGCGGCGAGCAGTACTTC	CASSLTGGEQYF	TRBJ2-7	TRBV5-1	NA	NA
TGTGCTAGTGGTGCCCTACTAGCGGGGGGGCCCTATAGCACAGATACGCAGTATTTT	CASGALLAGGPYSTDTQYF	TRBJ2-3	TRBV12-5	NA	TRBD2
TGTGCCAGCAGTGAATTTCGGGAGGGTATATATGGCTACACCTTC	CASSEFREGIYGYTF	TRBJ1-2	TRBV25-1	NA	NA
TGTGCCAGCAGCTTATGGGGGGTCCCTCTAATCATGAACACTGAAGCTTTCTTT	CASSLWGVPLIMNTEAFF	TRBJ1-1	TRBV11-2	NA	NA
TGTGCCGTTCCTCACAGGGAAAACTATGGCTACACCTTC	CAVPHRENYGYTF	TRBJ1-2	TRBV6-6	NA	NA
TGCGCCAGCAGTAATCCTGGCCGCGAGCAGTACTTC	CASSNPGREQYF	TRBJ2-7	TRBV4-1	NA	NA
TGTGCCATCAGTGATACTACAGGGGAGGGCTACACCTTC	CAISDTTGEGYTF	TRBJ1-2	TRBV10-3	NA	TRBD1
TGTGCCAGCAGTAGAATGACACTTAGCTCTGGAAACACCATATATTTT	CASSRMTLSSGNTIYF	TRBJ1-3	TRBV28	NA	NA
TGTGCCAGCAGTTTACCCGGACAGAGAAACACTGAAGCTTTCTTT	CASSLPGQRNTEAFF	TRBJ1-1	TRBV28	few	NA
TGCGCCAGCAGCCAAGGTAGGGCGGGGGGGCTCTCAACCTACAATGAGCAGTTCTTC	CASSQGRAGGLSTYNEQFF	TRBJ2-1	TRBV4-1	NA	TRBD2
TGTGCCAGCAGCTTAGCTTCAGGGACTGGAAACACCATATATTTT	CASSLASGTGNTIYF	TRBJ1-3	TRBV7-6	NA	NA
TGTGCCAGCAGTTTATCCACTAGCATGGGGGATACGCAGTATTTT	CASSLSTSMGDTQYF	TRBJ2-3	TRBV27	NA	NA
TGCGCCAGCAGCTTAGTGGGACAGGGGGCTTTACTAGACGAGCAGTACTTC	CASSLVGQGALLDEQYF	TRBJ2-7	TRBV5-1	NA	TRBD1
TGTGCCAGCAGTTTTGAGCTGGGCCAGCCCCAGCATTTT	CASSFELGQPQHF	TRBJ1-5	TRBV27	NA	NA
TGTGCCAGCAGCGTCTTTGAACAGTACACTGAAGCTTTCTTT	CASSVFEQYTEAFF	TRBJ1-1	TRBV6-1	NA	NA
TGCGCCAGCAGCCAATGGGGGCAGAAGACCTTC	CASSQWGQKTF	TRBJ1-2	TRBV4-3	NA	NA
TGTGCCAGCAGCCAAGGCGCGGGGGCCGAGGGACGTGCCTACAATGAGCAGTTCTTC	CASSQGAGAEGRAYNEQFF	TRBJ2-1	TRBV4-2	NA	NA
TGTGCCAGCAGCCCCGGGACAGGGGAAAGACTGTTTTTT	CASSPGTGERLFF	TRBJ1-4	TRBV6-5	NA	TRBD1
TGTGCCAGCTCAAACAGGGGCGCAGGGGATCGCACTGAAGCTTTCTTT	CASSNRGAGDRTEAFF	TRBJ1-1	TRBV18	NA	TRBD1
TGCGCCAGCAGCTTTCAGGGGCACACTGAAGCTTTCTTT	CASSFQGHTEAFF	TRBJ1-1	TRBV5-1	NA	NA
TGCGCCAGCAGCGCCGGGACTAGCGAATTTAACGAGCAGTACTTC	CASSAGTSEFNEQYF	TRBJ2-7	TRBV5-1	once	TRBD2
TGTGCCAGCAGTTACTCGATCGCAGGGGGCACTGAAGCTTTCTTT	CASSYSIAGGTEAFF	TRBJ1-1	TRBV6-6	NA	TRBD1
TGCGCCAGCAGCTTGGATGGCCACTCTGGAAACACCATATATTTT	CASSLDGHSGNTIYF	TRBJ1-3	TRBV5-1	NA	NA
TGCGCCAGCAGCTTGGAAACAGGGGCTGAAGCTTTCTTT	CASSLETGAEAFF	TRBJ1-1	TRBV5-1	once	TRBD1
TGTGCCAGCAGCTTATACCTAGCGGGGGCTGGGGCCAACGTCCTGACTTTC	CASSLYLAGAGANVLTF	TRBJ2-6	TRBV7-2	NA	TRBD2
TGTGCCAGCAGCAATCAGAAACAGGGGGACTGGGGCACAGATACGCAGTATTTT	CASSNQKQGDWGTDTQYF	TRBJ2-3	TRBV27	NA	TRBD1
TGCGCCAGTAGAGGTCAAATGGGCGAGCAGTACTTC	CASRGQMGEQYF	TRBJ2-7	TRBV5-1	NA	NA
TGTGCCAGCTCACCGGACAGGGGCTACGGCTACACCTTC	CASSPDRGYGYTF	TRBJ1-2	TRBV18	NA	TRBD1
TGTGCCAGCTCAACAAGGACAGGGGAGAGTCAGCCCCAGCATTTT	CASSTRTGESQPQHF	TRBJ1-5	TRBV18	NA	TRBD1
TGTGCCAGCAGTTTATCCGACAGCTGGAACACTGAAGCTTTCTTT	CASSLSDSWNTEAFF	TRBJ1-1	TRBV28	NA	NA
TGCGCCAGCAGCTTGGCGGGGGATCCCACGGAGACCCAGTACTTC	CASSLAGDPTETQYF	TRBJ2-5	TRBV5-1	NA	NA
TGTGCCAGTAGTATTGATCAGGGCTACGAGCAGTACTTC	CASSIDQGYEQYF	TRBJ2-7	TRBV19	NA	NA
TGTGCCAGCAGCTTAACACAGAACACCGGGGAGCTGTTTTTT	CASSLTQNTGELFF	TRBJ2-2	TRBV7-9	NA	NA
TGTGCCACCAGCAGAAGGGCGGGCACAGAAGGCCCCTACGAGCAGTACTTC	CATSRRAGTEGPYEQYF	TRBJ2-7	TRBV15	NA	NA